Detailed here is one TCR beta chain. The V gene's germline CDR1 is SGHKS and CDR2 YYEKEE (reference sequence). CDR3 length: 13 residues. Between the trimmed V and J ends, which lost 5 bases and 2 bases, there was a span of 10 bases. Libraries were prepared by immunoSEQ multiplex PCR; TCRdb keeps only in-frame clonotypes and omits some of them. The profile shows millions of clones, approximately 95% of them singletons. This record comes from a study of shared clonotypes between healthy human individuals. This chain connects TRBV5-5 to TRBJ2-5, with TRBD1 as a possible D gene (5 bases). The material sequenced was naive CD4+ T cells sorted from blood. Regarding subset: CD45RA+ positively selected. This sequence originates from a man in his late teens or twenties in good health. This CDR3 reads CASSPDSQETQYF. The CDR3, as DNA: TGTGCCAGCAGTCCCGACAGTCAAGAGACCCAGTACTTC.